This T cell receptor (beta chain) was retrieved from a study of blood T cell repertoires in COVID-19. Across the whole study: Samples of COVID-19 (acute and convalescent) were obtained from the United States, Italy and Spain. From T cells, B-cell-depleted T cells, or PBMCs came the material, which was cDNA or gDNA.

V lost 4 bases, J lost 12 bases, and 10 bases lay in between. This CDR3 is 11 amino acids long. Germline V gene data show CDR1 as SNHLY and CDR2 as FYNNEI. Under the authors' procedure: Scientists estimated how many nucleated cells there were by amplifying reference gene primers. The assay was immunoSEQ multiplex PCR, and TCRdb's table has in-frame clones only and misses some. V and J calls plus clone size are reproduced from that table; the DNA served to infer D and trimming. The sample has 75,000 to 90,000 clones, around four fifths seen once; the top ten hold 18%. The chain is built from TRBV2 and TRBJ2-1; D is unresolved. The TCR sequence derives from a man older than 75 with active or convalescent COVID-19. The sample was peripheral blood. The CDR3 loop is CASSVDKMQFF. The CDR3 DNA follows: TGTGCCAGCAGTGTAGACAAAATGCAGTTCTTC.